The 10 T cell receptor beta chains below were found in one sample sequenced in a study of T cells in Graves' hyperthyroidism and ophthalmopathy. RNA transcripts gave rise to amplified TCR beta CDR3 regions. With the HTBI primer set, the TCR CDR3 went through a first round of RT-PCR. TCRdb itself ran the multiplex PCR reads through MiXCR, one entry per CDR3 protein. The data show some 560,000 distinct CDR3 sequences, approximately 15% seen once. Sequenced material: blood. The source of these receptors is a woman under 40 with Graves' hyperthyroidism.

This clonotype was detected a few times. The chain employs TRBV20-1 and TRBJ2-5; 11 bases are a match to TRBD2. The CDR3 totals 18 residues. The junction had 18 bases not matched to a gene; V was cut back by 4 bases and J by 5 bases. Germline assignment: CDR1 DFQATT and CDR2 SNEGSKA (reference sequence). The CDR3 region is CSANRGRTLAGVGETQYF. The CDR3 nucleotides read TGCAGTGCTAACAGGGGGCGCACACTAGCGGGAGTCGGGGAGACCCAGTACTTC.

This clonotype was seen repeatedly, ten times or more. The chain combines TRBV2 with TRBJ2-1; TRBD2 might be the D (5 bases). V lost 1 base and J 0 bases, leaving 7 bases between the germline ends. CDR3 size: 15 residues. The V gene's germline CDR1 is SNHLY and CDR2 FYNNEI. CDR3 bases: TGTGCCAGCAGTGAAGAAGGGAGCTCCTACAATGAGCAGTTCTTC. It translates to CASSEEGSSYNEQFF.

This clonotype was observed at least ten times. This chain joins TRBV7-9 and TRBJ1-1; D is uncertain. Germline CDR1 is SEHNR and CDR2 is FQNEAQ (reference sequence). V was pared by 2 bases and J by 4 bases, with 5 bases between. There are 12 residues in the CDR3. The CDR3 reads CASSLQSTEAFF. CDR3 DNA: TGTGCCAGCAGCTTACAGAGCACTGAAGCTTTCTTT.

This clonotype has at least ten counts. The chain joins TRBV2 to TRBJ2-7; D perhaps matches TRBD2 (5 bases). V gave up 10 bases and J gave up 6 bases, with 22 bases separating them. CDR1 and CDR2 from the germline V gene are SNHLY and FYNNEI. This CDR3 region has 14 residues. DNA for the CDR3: TGTGCCACCCACCCGGGAACCCCAGTGGGCGAGCAGTACTTC. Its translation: CATHPGTPVGEQYF.

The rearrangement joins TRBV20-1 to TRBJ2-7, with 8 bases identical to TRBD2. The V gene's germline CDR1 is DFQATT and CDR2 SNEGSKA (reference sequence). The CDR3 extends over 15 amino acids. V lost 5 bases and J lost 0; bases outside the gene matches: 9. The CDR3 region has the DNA TGCAGTGCTCCCCAGGCAAGCGGGAGCTCCTACGAGCAGTACTTC. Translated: CSAPQASGSSYEQYF.

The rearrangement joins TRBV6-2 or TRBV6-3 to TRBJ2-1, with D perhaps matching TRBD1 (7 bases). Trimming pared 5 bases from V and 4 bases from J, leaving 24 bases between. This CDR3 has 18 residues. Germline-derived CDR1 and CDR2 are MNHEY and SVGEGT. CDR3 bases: TGTGCCAGCAGTCGGGGGACCCCAATGACAGGGCTGTACAATGAGCAGTTCTTC. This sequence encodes CASSRGTPMTGLYNEQFF.

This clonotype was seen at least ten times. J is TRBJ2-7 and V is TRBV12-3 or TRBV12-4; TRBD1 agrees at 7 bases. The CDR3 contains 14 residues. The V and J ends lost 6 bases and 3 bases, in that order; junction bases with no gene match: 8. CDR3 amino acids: CASRPGQTFYEQYF. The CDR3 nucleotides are TGTGCCAGCAGACCGGGACAGACCTTCTACGAGCAGTACTTC.

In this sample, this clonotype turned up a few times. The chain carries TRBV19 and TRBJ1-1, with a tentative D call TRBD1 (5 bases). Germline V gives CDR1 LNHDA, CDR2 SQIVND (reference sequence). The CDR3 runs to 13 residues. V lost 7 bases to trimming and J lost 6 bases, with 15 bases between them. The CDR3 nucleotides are TGTGCCAGTACCCTAATGGTAGGGGCTGAAGCTTTCTTT. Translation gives CASTLMVGAEAFF.

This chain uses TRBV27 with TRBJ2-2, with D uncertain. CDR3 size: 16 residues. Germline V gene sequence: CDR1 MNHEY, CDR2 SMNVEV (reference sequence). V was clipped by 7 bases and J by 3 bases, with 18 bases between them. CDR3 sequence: CASNLLRFLDTGELFF. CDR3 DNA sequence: TGTGCCAGCAACCTACTTCGGTTTTTGGACACCGGGGAGCTGTTTTTT.

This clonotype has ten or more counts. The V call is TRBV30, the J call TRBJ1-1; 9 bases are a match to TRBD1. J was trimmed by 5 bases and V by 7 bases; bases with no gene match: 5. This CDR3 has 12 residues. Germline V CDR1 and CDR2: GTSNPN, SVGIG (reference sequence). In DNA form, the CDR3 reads TGTGCCTCGGACAGGGGAGTTACTGAAGCTTTCTTT. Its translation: CASDRGVTEAFF. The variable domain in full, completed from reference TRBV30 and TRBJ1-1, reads SQTIHQWPATLVQPVGSPLSLECTVEGTSNPNLYWYRQAAGRGLQLLFYSVGIGQISSEVPQNLSASRPQDRQFILSSKKLLLSDSGFYLCASDRGVTEAFFGQGTRLTVV.